These 17 T cell receptor beta chains came from one sample sequenced in a study of blood T cell repertoires in COVID-19. TCRdb keeps only in-frame clones here, not all; method: immunoSEQ multiplex PCR. In the table there are some 200,000 clones, 70% to 90% of which are singletons. The sequencing input was PBMCs or T cells enriched from blood (not recorded which). The receptors originated from a woman younger than 30 who had recovered from COVID-19.

The chain is built from TRBV6-5 and TRBJ2-7; a weak D match, TRBD2 (5 bases). Germline values: CDR1 MNHEY, CDR2 SVGAGI. V was shortened by 8 bases and J by 4 bases, with 21 bases between the two germline ends. This CDR3 region has 15 residues. Here the CDR3 reads CASLPGPGVVYEQYF. The CDR3 DNA is TGTGCCAGCCTCCCGGGTCCCGGGGTTGTATACGAGCAGTACTTC.

CDR3 protein: CASSPGTGVGHNEQFF. The DNA for the CDR3 is TGTGCCAGCAGCCCCGGGACAGGGGTCGGCCACAATGAGCAGTTCTTC. The gene calls are TRBV5-4 and TRBJ2-1, with 10 bases matching TRBD1. Germline CDR1 reads SGHNT; CDR2 reads YYREEE (reference sequence). The V and J ends lost 4 bases and 5 bases, in that order; junction bases with no gene match: 9. CDR3 size: 16 residues. The full variable domain, with the rest looked up from reference TRBV5-4 and TRBJ2-1, is ETGVTQSPTHLIKTRGQQVTLRCSSQSGHNTVSWYQQALGQGPQFIFQYYREEENGRGNFPPRFSGLQFPNYSSELNVNALELDDSALYLCASSPGTGVGHNEQFFGPGTRLTVL.

CDR3 region: CASSDLLVTGGSTDTQYF. The CDR3 coding sequence is TGTGCCAGCAGCGACCTCCTAGTAACGGGGGGGTCCACAGATACGCAGTATTTT. This chain joins TRBV9 and TRBJ2-3; 8 positions agree with TRBD2. In germline, CDR1 is SGDLS, CDR2 YYNGEE. Trimming removed 3 bases from V and 2 bases from J; junction bases left unmatched: 14. The CDR3 covers 18 residues.

The chain joins TRBV23-1 to TRBJ2-3; TRBD1 might be the D (5 bases). TRBV23-1 is an ORF, with its function uncertain. The ends were cut back, 5 bases at V and 3 bases at J, with 24 bases in the middle. The CDR3 is 18 residues long. In DNA, the CDR3 is TGCGCCAGCAGTATCCTCGAAGAGACAGCCCTCGGTACAGATACGCAGTATTTT. It is translated as CASSILEETALGTDTQYF.

This clone turned up a few times. This chain links TRBV9 with TRBJ1-1; tentatively, D is TRBD1 (6 bases). The CDR3 loop spans 13 amino acids. In germline, CDR1 is SGDLS, CDR2 YYNGEE. V lost 2 bases, J lost 3 bases, and 8 bases lay in between. CDR3 sequence: CASSVKGDTEAFF. CDR3 nucleotides: TGTGCCAGCAGCGTCAAGGGGGACACTGAAGCTTTCTTT. Full variable domain (remainder filled in from reference TRBV9 and TRBJ1-1): DSGVTQTPKHLITATGQRVTLRCSPRSGDLSVYWYQQSLDQGLQFLIQYYNGEERAKGNILERFSAQQFPDLHSELNLSSLELGDSALYFCASSVKGDTEAFFGQGTRLTVV.

V usage is TRBV19 and J usage is TRBJ1-2; D unresolved. The germline V gene has CDR1 LNHDA and CDR2 SQIVND (reference sequence). This CDR3 is built from 14 residues. Deletions cut 0 bases from V and 4 bases from J, with 9 bases between. CDR3 sequence: CASSIDSSGYGYTF. In nucleotides, the CDR3 is TGTGCCAGTAGTATAGACAGTTCTGGCTATGGCTACACCTTC. Drawing the rest from reference TRBV19 and TRBJ1-2, the complete variable domain is DGGITQSPKYLFRKEGQNVTLSCEQNLNHDAMYWYRQDPGQGLRLIYYSQIVNDFQKGDIAEGYSVSREKKESFPLTVTSAQKNPTAFYLCASSIDSSGYGYTFGSGTRLTVV.

The V and J genes are TRBV6-5 and TRBJ2-7; D unclear. The CDR3 is 13 amino acids. Trimming took 0 bases from V and 3 from J, leaving 6 bases between them. CDR1 and CDR2 (germline): MNHEY, SVGAGI. DNA of the CDR3: TGTGCCAGCAGTTACTCAGGAGTCTACGAGCAGTACTTC. Its protein product is CASSYSGVYEQYF.

V is TRBV11-2 and J is TRBJ2-5, with a tentative D call TRBD2 (7 bases). Germline V gene lookup returns CDR1 SGHAT and CDR2 FQNNGV. The CDR3 spans 15 residues. V lost 1 base and J lost 6, with 15 bases in between. CDR3 region: CASSLGIGGQQTQYF. The CDR3 DNA is TGTGCCAGCAGCTTAGGGATCGGGGGGCAACAGACCCAGTACTTC.

The rearrangement joins TRBV10-3 to TRBJ2-2; perhaps TRBD2 as D (7 bases). V lost 4 bases and J 6 bases, leaving 27 bases between the germline ends. The germline V gene encodes CDR1 ENHRY and CDR2 SYGVKD. CDR3 size: 19 residues. The CDR3 here is CAISATLLTGGPRAGELFF. The CDR3 nucleotides are TGTGCCATCAGTGCCACACTACTGACGGGGGGCCCCCGGGCCGGGGAGCTGTTTTTT.

The chain employs TRBV3-1 (or the pseudogene TRBV3-2) and TRBJ1-1, with D perhaps TRBD1 (5 bases). The germline V and J ends were trimmed by 1 base and 6 bases, with 12 bases remaining between them. This CDR3 has 14 amino acids. CDR1 is LGHDT, CDR2 YNNKEL, per germline (reference sequence). The CDR3 region is CASSQVRGSPEAFF. The CDR3 DNA reads TGTGCCAGCAGCCAAGTTCGGGGGTCCCCTGAAGCTTTCTTT.

The chain is built from TRBV5-4 and TRBJ1-6, with TRBD1 matching 7 bases. The trim removed 0 bases at V and 7 bases at J, leaving 1 base unmatched. CDR3 size: 14 residues. From germline, CDR1 is SGHNT and CDR2 YYREEE (reference sequence). Written as DNA, the CDR3 is TGTGCCAGCAGCTTGGACAGGGGAAATTCACCCCTCCACTTT. It specifies CASSLDRGNSPLHF.

This rearrangement joins TRBV27 to TRBJ2-5; TRBD1 aligns across 7 bases. Trimming removed 6 bases from V and 4 bases from J; junction bases left unmatched: 8. Germline loops: CDR1 MNHEY, CDR2 SMNVEV (reference sequence). This CDR3 has 14 amino acids. As DNA, the CDR3 is TGTGCCAGCAGGGAACAGGGGATGGGAGAGACCCAGTACTTC. Protein sequence: CASREQGMGETQYF.

The chain is built from TRBV5-5 and TRBJ1-1, with 7 bases lining up with TRBD1. This CDR3 has 13 residues. CDR1 is SGHKS, CDR2 YYEKEE, per germline (reference sequence). J lost 4 bases, V lost 5 bases, and 5 bases had no gene match. CDR3 coding DNA: TGTGCCAGCAGACAACAGGGGTCCACTGAAGCTTTCTTT. Its translation is CASRQQGSTEAFF.

The rearrangement uses TRBV27 and TRBJ2-5, with D possibly TRBD1 on 6 matching bases. The CDR3 contains 15 residues. V gave up 0 bases and J gave up 0 bases, with 8 bases separating them. The V gene's germline CDR1 is MNHEY and CDR2 SMNVEV (reference sequence). DNA of the CDR3: TGTGCCAGCAGTTTATCGAGGGGGAACCAAGAGACCCAGTACTTC. As protein: CASSLSRGNQETQYF.

This chain uses TRBV29-1 with TRBJ1-2, with D possibly matching TRBD1 (5 bases). The CDR3 extends over 15 amino acids. Trimming cost V 4 bases and J 0 bases, with 15 bases left between them. The V gene's germline CDR1 is SQVTM and CDR2 ANQGSEA. CDR3 nucleotides: TGCAGCGTTGGGGAGGGGCGCGGGGCTAACTATGGCTACACCTTC. It translates to CSVGEGRGANYGYTF.

The genes are TRBV7-9 and TRBJ2-3, with D possibly matching TRBD2 (5 bases). Germline V CDR1 and CDR2: SEHNR, FQNEAQ (reference sequence). CDR3 length: 14 residues. V was trimmed by 2 bases and J by 6 bases, leaving 12 bases between them. The CDR3 loop is CASSLSPGMDTQYF. CDR3 DNA: TGTGCCAGCAGCTTATCCCCGGGGATGGATACGCAGTATTTT.

In its sample, this clone was seen once. V is TRBV2 and J is TRBJ2-5; D ambiguous. The CDR3 runs 13 residues. V lost 2 bases and J lost 1, with 5 bases in between. Germline lookup yields CDR1 SNHLY and CDR2 FYNNEI. CDR3 protein: CASSERLQETQYF. DNA of the CDR3: TGTGCCAGCAGTGAAAGACTCCAAGAGACCCAGTACTTC.